Listed below are T cell receptor beta chains from one sample, sequenced in a study of blood T cell repertoires in COVID-19. TCRdb's table, derived via immunoSEQ multiplex PCR, lists solely in-frame clones and lacks some. This table holds approximately 270,000 clones, around 85% found once. Sequencing was done on a sample of PBMCs or T cells enriched from blood (not recorded which). The source of these receptors is a woman under 40 who had recovered from COVID-19. Each CDR3 is given with its conserved first and last residue. The order of the fields is CDR3 protein, CDR3 DNA, V gene, D gene, clone size, J gene. The D gene is left open where the match is weak. Some rows mark clone size as missing; the rest say once, few, many or name a class of expanded clone.

CDR3aa: CASSGGTGGGGGEAFF
CDR3nt: TGTGCCAGCAGTGGAGGGACAGGGGGCGGTGGTGGTGAAGCTTTCTTT
v_gene: TRBV6-1
d_gene: TRBD1
abundance: -
j_gene: TRBJ1-1

CDR3aa: CASSQAGGMGEKLFF
CDR3nt: TGTGCCAGCAGCCAGGCGGGGGGGATGGGAGAAAAACTGTTTTTT
v_gene: TRBV3-1/TRBV3-2
d_gene: -
abundance: -
j_gene: TRBJ1-4

CDR3aa: CASSGGAGTGELFF
CDR3nt: TGTGCCAGCAGTGGAGGCGCAGGGACCGGGGAGCTGTTTTTT
v_gene: TRBV2
d_gene: -
abundance: -
j_gene: TRBJ2-2

CDR3aa: CASSFIRTQGAEQFF
CDR3nt: TGTGCCAGCAGTTTTATCAGAACCCAGGGTGCTGAGCAGTTCTTC
v_gene: TRBV27
d_gene: -
abundance: -
j_gene: TRBJ2-1

CDR3aa: CASSLEGVGSYNSPLHF
CDR3nt: TGTGCCAGCAGCTTAGAAGGGGTGGGTTCCTATAATTCACCCCTCCACTTT
v_gene: TRBV13
d_gene: -
abundance: -
j_gene: TRBJ1-6

CDR3aa: CASRGGGGWPQHF
CDR3nt: TGTGCCAGCAGAGGGGGGGGAGGGTGGCCCCAGCATTTT
v_gene: TRBV6-5
d_gene: -
abundance: -
j_gene: TRBJ1-5

CDR3aa: CASSPGHRYGYTF
CDR3nt: TGTGCCAGCAGCCCGGGACATCGGTATGGCTACACCTTC
v_gene: TRBV27
d_gene: -
abundance: -
j_gene: TRBJ1-2

CDR3aa: CASSFNSYGYTF
CDR3nt: TGTGCCAGCAGTTTTAACAGCTATGGCTACACCTTC
v_gene: TRBV12-3/TRBV12-4
d_gene: -
abundance: -
j_gene: TRBJ1-2

CDR3aa: CASSQDRGGQFF
CDR3nt: TGTGCCAGCAGCCAAGATCGAGGGGGGCAGTTCTTC
v_gene: TRBV3-1/TRBV3-2
d_gene: -
abundance: -
j_gene: TRBJ2-1

CDR3aa: CASSQGAYEQYF
CDR3nt: TGTGCCAGCAGCCAAGGAGCCTACGAGCAGTACTTC
v_gene: TRBV14
d_gene: -
abundance: once
j_gene: TRBJ2-7

CDR3aa: CATSRDSTGNEKLFF
CDR3nt: TGTGCCACCAGCAGAGACTCAACGGGGAATGAAAAACTGTTTTTT
v_gene: TRBV15
d_gene: -
abundance: -
j_gene: TRBJ1-4

CDR3aa: CASSRGTSGGSYEQYF
CDR3nt: TGCGCCAGCAGCCGAGGGACTAGCGGGGGCTCCTACGAGCAGTACTTC
v_gene: TRBV5-1
d_gene: TRBD2
abundance: -
j_gene: TRBJ2-7

CDR3aa: CSASPRPGLAISDTQYF
CDR3nt: TGCAGTGCTAGTCCCCGCCCGGGACTAGCGATCTCAGATACGCAGTATTTT
v_gene: TRBV20-1
d_gene: TRBD2
abundance: once
j_gene: TRBJ2-3

CDR3aa: CASSLVGDRAYEQYF
CDR3nt: TGTGCCAGCAGCTTAGTAGGGGACAGGGCCTACGAGCAGTACTTC
v_gene: TRBV7-6
d_gene: TRBD1
abundance: -
j_gene: TRBJ2-7

CDR3aa: CASSPRGLRETQYF
CDR3nt: TGTGCCAGCTCACCTAGAGGGTTGAGAGAGACCCAGTACTTC
v_gene: TRBV18
d_gene: -
abundance: -
j_gene: TRBJ2-5

CDR3aa: CASTGTGNTEAFF
CDR3nt: TGCGCCAGCACCGGGACAGGGAACACTGAAGCTTTCTTT
v_gene: TRBV5-1
d_gene: TRBD1
abundance: -
j_gene: TRBJ1-1

CDR3aa: CASSLYPRNTEAFF
CDR3nt: TGTGCCAGCAGCCTGTACCCGCGGAACACTGAAGCTTTCTTT
v_gene: TRBV21-1
d_gene: -
abundance: -
j_gene: TRBJ1-1

CDR3aa: CASSTGQLAKNIQYF
CDR3nt: TGTGCCAGCAGTACGGGACAGCTAGCCAAAAACATTCAGTACTTC
v_gene: TRBV28
d_gene: TRBD1
abundance: -
j_gene: TRBJ2-4

CDR3aa: CASSLDSSTDTQYF
CDR3nt: TGTGCCAGCAGCTTAGACAGTAGCACAGATACGCAGTATTTT
v_gene: TRBV7-2
d_gene: -
abundance: -
j_gene: TRBJ2-3

CDR3aa: CASSVAGAPQETQYF
CDR3nt: TGTGCCAGCAGCGTAGCGGGAGCCCCCCAAGAGACCCAGTACTTC
v_gene: TRBV9
d_gene: -
abundance: -
j_gene: TRBJ2-5

CDR3aa: CASSRTAGQMNTEAFF
CDR3nt: TGCGCCAGCAGCCGAACCGCGGGACAGATGAACACTGAAGCTTTCTTT
v_gene: TRBV5-1
d_gene: TRBD1
abundance: -
j_gene: TRBJ1-1

CDR3aa: CASSQQAGTQETQYF
CDR3nt: TGCGCCAGCAGCCAACAGGCGGGCACACAAGAGACCCAGTACTTC
v_gene: TRBV4-1
d_gene: -
abundance: few
j_gene: TRBJ2-5

CDR3aa: CASSYKQDYGYTF
CDR3nt: TGTGCCAGCAGTTATAAACAGGACTATGGCTACACCTTC
v_gene: TRBV6-5
d_gene: -
abundance: -
j_gene: TRBJ1-2

CDR3aa: CASSPVTSSYEQYF
CDR3nt: TGTGCCAGCTCACCGGTCACGAGCTCCTACGAGCAGTACTTC
v_gene: TRBV18
d_gene: -
abundance: once
j_gene: TRBJ2-7

CDR3aa: CTSSTAWAGGPSTDTQYF
CDR3nt: TGCACCAGCAGTACTGCTTGGGCGGGGGGGCCAAGCACAGATACGCAGTATTTT
v_gene: TRBV1
d_gene: -
abundance: -
j_gene: TRBJ2-3

CDR3aa: CASSGLEILQFNEQFF
CDR3nt: TGTGCCAGCAGTGGACTAGAGATACTCCAATTCAATGAGCAGTTCTTC
v_gene: TRBV6-1
d_gene: -
abundance: few
j_gene: TRBJ2-1

CDR3aa: CASSQGSQGASKNIQYF
CDR3nt: TGTGCCAGCAGCCAAGGGTCACAGGGGGCATCCAAAAACATTCAGTACTTC
v_gene: TRBV14
d_gene: TRBD1
abundance: -
j_gene: TRBJ2-4

CDR3aa: CASSIHSGTGYEKLFF
CDR3nt: TGTGCCAGCAGCATTCATTCCGGGACAGGGTACGAAAAACTGTTTTTT
v_gene: TRBV9
d_gene: TRBD1
abundance: -
j_gene: TRBJ1-4

CDR3aa: CAWRNRRGSGTYEQYF
CDR3nt: TGTGCCTGGAGGAACCGGAGGGGGAGCGGGACCTACGAGCAGTACTTC
v_gene: TRBV30
d_gene: -
abundance: -
j_gene: TRBJ2-7

CDR3aa: CASSQESFSGNTIYF
CDR3nt: TGCGCCAGCAGCCAAGAATCGTTCTCTGGAAACACCATATATTTT
v_gene: TRBV4-1
d_gene: -
abundance: many
j_gene: TRBJ1-3

CDR3aa: CASSVGGGASYNEQFF
CDR3nt: TGTGCCAGCAGCGTAGGAGGGGGGGCTTCCTACAATGAGCAGTTCTTC
v_gene: TRBV9
d_gene: -
abundance: -
j_gene: TRBJ2-1